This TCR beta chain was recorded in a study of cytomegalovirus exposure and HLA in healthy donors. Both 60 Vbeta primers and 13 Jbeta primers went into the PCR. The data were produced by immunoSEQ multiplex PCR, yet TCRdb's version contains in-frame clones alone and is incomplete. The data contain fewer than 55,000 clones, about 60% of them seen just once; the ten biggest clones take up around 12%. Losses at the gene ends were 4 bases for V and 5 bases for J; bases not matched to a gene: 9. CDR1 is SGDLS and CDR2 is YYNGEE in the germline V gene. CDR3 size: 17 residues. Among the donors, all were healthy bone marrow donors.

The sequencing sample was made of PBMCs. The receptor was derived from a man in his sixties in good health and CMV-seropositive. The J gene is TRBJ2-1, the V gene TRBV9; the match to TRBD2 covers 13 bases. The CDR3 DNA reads TGTGCCAGCAGCCCCCAGACTAGCGGGAGGTATAACAATGAGCAGTTCTTC. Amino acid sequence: CASSPQTSGRYNNEQFF.